One and the same sample provided the 3 T cell receptor beta chains below, sequenced in a study of cytomegalovirus exposure and HLA in healthy donors. The PCR ran on 60 Vbeta and 13 Jbeta primers. Profiling relied on immunoSEQ multiplex PCR, and the TCRdb table lists in-frame clones only, not all of them. The data show about 44,000 clones, about nine tenths seen once. The specimen was PBMCs. These receptors were collected from a middle-aged woman in good health and CMV-seropositive.

This sequence joins TRBV4-1 and TRBJ2-7; D gene uncertain. V gave up 6 bases and J gave up 3 bases, with 18 bases separating them. From germline, CDR1 is MGHRA and CDR2 YSYEKL. The CDR3 contains 15 residues. Here the CDR3 DNA reads TGCGCCAGCAGAGATCCCGCTAGGAACCGCTACGAGCAGTACTTC. It encodes CASRDPARNRYEQYF.

The CDR3 region has the DNA TGTGCCAGCAGCCAACCGGGACTAGCGGGAGTGGACGGGGAGCTGTTTTTT. Its protein is CASSQPGLAGVDGELFF. The chain has TRBV4-2 and TRBJ2-2; 14 nucleotides align to TRBD2. In germline, CDR1 is LGHNA, CDR2 YNFKEQ. With 2 bases clipped from V and 7 bases from J, the junction kept 6 bases outside the gene matches. The CDR3 is made up of 17 amino acids.

This clone has just one count. The chain links TRBV28 to TRBJ2-1; D is undetermined. Germline V gene data show CDR1 as MDHEN and CDR2 as SYDVKM. The CDR3 sequence is 11 residues long. V shed 8 bases and J shed 7 bases, with 9 bases lying between them. CDR3 nucleotide sequence: TGTGCCAGCTCGACAAGGAATGAGCAGTTCTTC. Protein sequence: CASSTRNEQFF. Full variable domain (rest looked up from reference TRBV28 and TRBJ2-1): DVKVTQSSRYLVKRTGEKVFLECVQDMDHENMFWYRQDPGLGLRLIYFSYDVKMKEKGDIPEGYSVSREKKERFSLILESASTNQTSMYLCASSTRNEQFFGPGTRLTVL.